A selection of T cell receptor beta chains follows, all from one sample in a study of chemoradiotherapy in HPV16-positive cancers. Assay used: immunoSEQ multiplex PCR; TCRdb lists only in-frame clones, some missing. Of about 5,200 clones in the sample, approximately 90% are singletons; the top ten hold around 2%. Here the sequenced sample was blood, taken from a patient who underwent chemoradiotherapy. These receptors were collected from a human donor with HPV-associated anogenital cancer. Both conserved end residues are part of each CDR3. Each record gives: clone size, V gene, J gene, D gene, CDR3 protein, CDR3 DNA. D genes are given only for firm matches. Only some rows state a clone size, as once, few, many or a class for expanded clones.

NA	TRBV9	TRBJ1-6	NA	CASSVAREGDYNSPLHF	TGTGCCAGCAGCGTAGCTAGGGAGGGGGACTATAATTCACCCCTCCACTTT
NA	TRBV6-5	TRBJ2-7	NA	CASSRDKGRNEQYF	TGTGCCAGCAGCAGGGACAAGGGCAGGAACGAGCAGTACTTC
NA	TRBV11-2	TRBJ2-1	TRBD2	CASRLAGDGEQFF	TGTGCCAGCAGGCTAGCGGGAGACGGTGAGCAGTTCTTC
NA	TRBV11-1	TRBJ2-1	TRBD2	CASSLGLELGEQFF	TGTGCCAGCAGCCTAGGACTAGAGCTGGGGGAGCAGTTCTTC
NA	TRBV5-1	TRBJ1-2	TRBD1	CASSLSPGQGHGYTF	TGCGCCAGCAGCTTAAGCCCGGGACAGGGGCATGGCTACACCTTC
NA	TRBV29-1	TRBJ2-3	NA	CSVDQGVDTQYF	TGCAGCGTTGACCAGGGCGTGGATACGCAGTATTTT
NA	TRBV1	TRBJ2-6	NA	CTSSPGQGSGANVLTF	TGCACCAGCAGCCCGGGACAGGGTTCCGGGGCCAACGTCCTGACTTTC
NA	TRBV9	TRBJ1-2	NA	CASSVADGRGGYGYTF	TGTGCCAGCAGCGTAGCGGACGGACGGGGCGGGTATGGCTACACCTTC
NA	TRBV4-1	TRBJ2-2	NA	CASSQDTGELFF	TGCGCCAGCAGCCAAGATACCGGGGAGCTGTTTTTT
NA	TRBV7-8	TRBJ1-3	NA	CASSNYRVGNTIYF	TGTGCCAGCAGCAACTACAGGGTCGGAAACACCATATATTTT
NA	TRBV7-2	TRBJ2-5	TRBD1	CASSPGGDRGVETQYF	TGTGCCAGCAGCCCAGGCGGGGACAGGGGTGTAGAGACCCAGTACTTC
NA	TRBV25-1	TRBJ1-4	TRBD1	CASSGTTGRRGKLFF	TGTGCCAGCAGTGGGACGACAGGGCGGAGGGGAAAACTGTTTTTT
NA	TRBV7-9	TRBJ2-3	NA	CASSLNTGTTDTQYF	TGTGCCAGCAGCTTAAACACGGGGACCACAGATACGCAGTATTTT
NA	TRBV4-3	TRBJ1-1	NA	CASSQDGGEGLLANTEAFF	TGCGCCAGCAGCCAAGATGGGGGTGAGGGTTTACTAGCGAACACTGAAGCTTTCTTT
NA	TRBV6-1	TRBJ2-7	TRBD1	CASGDRVSEQYF	TGTGCCAGCGGGGACAGGGTTAGCGAGCAGTACTTC
NA	TRBV30	TRBJ2-3	TRBD2	CAWSGGGRVDTQYF	TGTGCCTGGAGTGGCGGGGGGAGGGTAGATACGCAGTATTTT
NA	TRBV18	TRBJ2-2	NA	CASSPGQSLLELFF	TGTGCCAGCTCACCCGGACAGTCCCTTTTGGAGCTGTTTTTT
once	TRBV5-1	TRBJ2-5	NA	CASSRLLEQETQYF	TGCGCCAGCAGTCGACTCCTAGAACAAGAGACCCAGTACTTC
NA	TRBV7-2	TRBJ2-1	NA	CASSRDDYSYNEQFF	TGTGCCAGCAGCCGGGACGACTACTCCTACAATGAGCAGTTCTTC
NA	TRBV2	TRBJ2-7	NA	CASRTGREKQYF	TGTGCCAGCAGAACCGGGAGAGAAAAGCAGTACTTC